The rows below give T cell receptor beta chains drawn from one sample of a study of blood T cell repertoires in COVID-19. The table came from immunoSEQ multiplex PCR; TCRdb's copy has only in-frame clones and leaves some out. The sample includes approximately 190,000 clones, 75% to 90% of them seen just once. The specimen sequenced was peripheral blood. The receptors come from a woman aged 40 to 55 with acute or convalescent COVID-19. The CDR3 runs from the conserved cysteine through the conserved F or W. The D gene is left open where the match is weak. For some rows the clone size is stated as once, few or many, or as a class when expanded; others skip it.

TRBV9	TRBJ1-2	-	-	TGTGCCAGCAGCAAGGAGTACGTCCCCTATGGCTACACCTTC	CASSKEYVPYGYTF
TRBV3-1/TRBV3-2	TRBJ1-2	-	TRBD1	TGTGCCAGCAGCCGGGGGACAGGGGTCGGCTACACCTTC	CASSRGTGVGYTF
TRBV7-9	TRBJ2-5	-	-	TGTGCCAGCAGCCGCGGACAGCAAGAGACCCAGTACTTC	CASSRGQQETQYF
TRBV5-6	TRBJ2-7	few	TRBD1	TGTGCCAGCAGCTTCGACAGGGGGTCCTACGAGCAGTACTTC	CASSFDRGSYEQYF
TRBV28	TRBJ2-3	-	-	TGTGCCAGCAGTTTAGGAAGAGTCTCTAGTCACACAGATACGCAGTATTTT	CASSLGRVSSHTDTQYF
TRBV6-5	TRBJ2-3	-	TRBD1	TGTGCCAGCAGTAGGGGACAGGGTACAGATACGCAGTATTTT	CASSRGQGTDTQYF
TRBV13	TRBJ1-3	-	TRBD1	TGTGCCAGCAGCTTTACCACCCTCCGGGACAGGGGGAACTCTGGAAACACCATATATTTT	CASSFTTLRDRGNSGNTIYF
TRBV6-5	TRBJ1-6	-	-	TGTGCCAGCAGGATCGACAGATTATCGACACCCCTCCACTTT	CASRIDRLSTPLHF
TRBV19	TRBJ2-1	-	TRBD2	TGTGCCAGTAGTATGACTGGCGGGGGGGTGATAATTAATGAGCAGTTCTTC	CASSMTGGGVIINEQFF
TRBV5-1	TRBJ1-5	-	TRBD1	TGCGCCAGCAGCCCAGGGGGATTGGATCAGCCCCAGCATTTT	CASSPGGLDQPQHF
TRBV27	TRBJ1-5	-	TRBD1	TGTGCCAGCAGTTTAGCAGGGGGAGGCAATCAGCCCCAGCATTTT	CASSLAGGGNQPQHF
TRBV27	TRBJ1-4	-	-	TGTGCCAGCAGTTTATCGTTAGGAGATGCAACTAATGAAAAACTGTTTTTT	CASSLSLGDATNEKLFF
TRBV27	TRBJ2-6	-	-	TGTGCCAGCAGTTCCCTATCTGGGGCCAACGTCCTGACTTTC	CASSSLSGANVLTF
TRBV27	TRBJ1-5	once	-	TGTGCCAGCAGTTTGGGCAGGATACAGCCCCAGCATTTT	CASSLGRIQPQHF
TRBV7-9	TRBJ1-4	-	-	TGTGCCAGCAGCCCCGCGGTGACTAATGAAAAACTGTTTTTT	CASSPAVTNEKLFF
TRBV19	TRBJ1-6	-	-	TGTGCCAGTAAAGAGGGAAATAATTCACCCCTCCACTTT	CASKEGNNSPLHF
TRBV6-5	TRBJ2-7	-	TRBD1	TGTGCCAGCAGTAGGACGACAGGGGATGGCTACGAGCAGTACTTC	CASSRTTGDGYEQYF
TRBV7-2	TRBJ2-7	-	-	TGTGCCAGCAGCCCAACTGGGCAGGGCCCGTACGAGCAGTACTTC	CASSPTGQGPYEQYF
TRBV28	TRBJ1-6	-	TRBD1	TGTGCCAGCAGCCGGACCCGGACAGGGAGTAGGATAAATTCACCCCTCCACTTT	CASSRTRTGSRINSPLHF
TRBV7-3	TRBJ2-3	once	-	TGTGCCAGCAGCTCCTACGATGCCACAGATACGCAGTATTTT	CASSSYDATDTQYF
TRBV19	TRBJ2-7	once	-	TGTGCCAGTAGACAGAATGGGGCCCCCATCTACGAGCAGTACTTC	CASRQNGAPIYEQYF
TRBV5-1	TRBJ2-7	once	-	TGCGCCAGCAGCTTGGGAACAGGGTCGAACTACGAGCAGTACTTC	CASSLGTGSNYEQYF
TRBV27	TRBJ2-7	-	TRBD2	TGTGCCAGCAGCCGTGGGTACGGGGGGGGTTCCGAGCAGTACTTC	CASSRGYGGGSEQYF
TRBV4-1	TRBJ2-3	-	-	TGCGCCAGCAGCCAAGGTAGGACAACTAGCACAGATACGCAGTATTTT	CASSQGRTTSTDTQYF
TRBV7-8	TRBJ2-1	-	TRBD2	TGTGCCAGCAGCTTGGGTAGAGGACTAGCGGGAGGTGGGTTCTTC	CASSLGRGLAGGGFF
TRBV4-2	TRBJ2-2	-	TRBD2	TGTGCCAGCCTGGGGGCTAGCGGGGACTTGTACACCGGGGAGCTGTTTTTT	CASLGASGDLYTGELFF
TRBV29-1	TRBJ2-7	-	TRBD1	TGCAGCGGTGGACAGGGAGATTACGAGCAGTACTTC	CSGGQGDYEQYF
TRBV6-1	TRBJ1-2	-	-	TGTGCCAGCAGTGAATTTCAAGGGGCTAACTATGGCTACACCTTC	CASSEFQGANYGYTF
TRBV4-2	TRBJ2-5	-	TRBD2	TGTGCCAGCAGCCAAATACTAGCGGGAGGGCAAGAGACCCAGTACTTC	CASSQILAGGQETQYF
TRBV15	TRBJ2-3	once	TRBD1	TGTGCCACCAGCAGGACAGGGGGCTTGGCAGATACGCAGTATTTT	CATSRTGGLADTQYF
TRBV18	TRBJ1-1	-	-	TGTGCCAGCTCGCCCGAGGTCCACATGAACACTGAAGCTTTCTTT	CASSPEVHMNTEAFF
TRBV28	TRBJ2-5	-	TRBD2	TGTGCCAGCAGTTTGCGGGGGGGCCGAGAGACCCAGTACTTC	CASSLRGGRETQYF
TRBV5-4	TRBJ2-1	-	TRBD2	TGTGCCAGCAGCACCCGACTAGCGGGGGGGCAAGGGAATGAGCAGTTCTTC	CASSTRLAGGQGNEQFF
TRBV6-5	TRBJ1-1	few	TRBD1	TGTGCCAGCAACTACAGGGGGAACACTGAAGCTTTCTTT	CASNYRGNTEAFF
TRBV2	TRBJ2-7	-	-	TGTGCCAGCAGTGACAGAGGGCGGGGGCCCTCCTACGAGCAGTACTTC	CASSDRGRGPSYEQYF
TRBV5-1	TRBJ2-7	-	TRBD1	TGCGCCAGCAGCTTGGGGGACAGGTCCTACGAGCAGTACTTC	CASSLGDRSYEQYF
TRBV29-1	TRBJ1-2	-	-	TGCAGCGCCGCTACTAACTATGGCTACACCTTC	CSAATNYGYTF
TRBV27	TRBJ2-5	once	TRBD2	TGTGCCAGCAGTTTCAAGTCGCTGGGGCTAGCGGGAGGTGTCCGGGAGACCCAGTACTTC	CASSFKSLGLAGGVRETQYF
TRBV20-1	TRBJ2-2	-	-	TGCAGTGCTAGTGGGAGCCTATACACCGGGGAGCTGTTTTTT	CSASGSLYTGELFF
TRBV12-3/TRBV12-4	TRBJ2-7	-	-	TGTGCCAGCAGCCCCGGAGTCTACGAGCAGTACTTC	CASSPGVYEQYF
TRBV28	TRBJ1-5	-	TRBD1	TGTGCCAGCAGTCGACAGGGTGGTAATCAGCCCCAGCATTTT	CASSRQGGNQPQHF